The present T cell receptor (beta chain) was sequenced within a study of cytomegalovirus exposure and HLA in healthy donors. This clone was observed once. As yet, its antigen is unknown. Study-wide points: TCR beta sequences reportedly predicted most subjects' HLA-A and HLA-B alleles accurately.

V lost 5 bases, J lost 3 bases, and 14 bases lay in between. Per the germline V gene, CDR1 is GTSNPN and CDR2 is SVGIG (reference sequence). The CDR3 is 14 residues long. Primers for the PCR totalled 60 Vbeta and 13 Jbeta. Libraries were prepared by immunoSEQ multiplex PCR; TCRdb keeps only in-frame clonotypes and omits some of them. The table records tens of thousands of clones, over 50% of them present only once. The genes are TRBV30 and TRBJ1-5, with D tentatively TRBD1 (5 bases). The source material was PBMCs. The receptor was isolated from a man aged 35 to 55 in good health and CMV-seropositive. CDR3: CAWAKPGYNQPQHF. In DNA, the CDR3 is TGTGCCTGGGCGAAACCAGGGTACAATCAGCCCCAGCATTTT.